This is a list of T cell receptor beta chains from one sample in a study of blood T cell repertoires in COVID-19. This table comes from immunoSEQ multiplex PCR, and its TCRdb copy is limited to in-frame clones, with some not included. In the table there are nearly 300,000 clones, approximately 84% of which are singletons. The sample taken for sequencing was peripheral blood. These receptors were collected from a human donor with COVID-19, enrolled during active disease. The donor label of this sample is uncertain. CDR3s include the opening cysteine and the closing phenylalanine or tryptophan. Each record gives: CDR3 length, clone size, J gene, D gene, V gene, CDR3 DNA, CDR3 protein. The D gene is left open where the match is weak. Clone size is given for some rows only: seen once, a few or many times, or a class if the clone is expanded.

14,.,TRBJ2-1,TRBD2,TRBV5-1,TGCGCCAGCAGCTTGGCTGGGGAGGGTGGTGAGCAGTTCTTC,CASSLAGEGGEQFF
14,.,TRBJ1-6,.,TRBV28,TGTGCCAGCACCCTTGACAGGTCAAATTCACCCCTCCACTTT,CASTLDRSNSPLHF
16,once,TRBJ2-5,TRBD2,TRBV7-6,TGTGCCAGCAGCTTAGCGGCTAGCGGGTGGCAAGAGACCCAGTACTTC,CASSLAASGWQETQYF
15,.,TRBJ2-2,TRBD2,TRBV5-8,TGTGCCAGCAGCTTCGGGACTAGGAACACCGGGGAGCTGTTTTTT,CASSFGTRNTGELFF
14,.,TRBJ2-7,.,TRBV11-1,TGTGCCAGCAGCTTACTGGGACTCCCCTACGAGCAGTACTTC,CASSLLGLPYEQYF
13,.,TRBJ2-7,.,TRBV5-1,TGCGCCAGCAGCACCGAGGGCGCTTACGAGCAGTACTTC,CASSTEGAYEQYF
15,.,TRBJ2-7,TRBD2,TRBV28,TGTGCCAGCAGTCCCCTATCTAGCGGGAGGGCCAAGCAGTACTTC,CASSPLSSGRAKQYF
15,.,TRBJ2-7,TRBD2,TRBV5-1,TGCGCCACCACCCGAGGGACTAGCGGATCCTACGAGCAGTACTTC,CATTRGTSGSYEQYF
13,.,TRBJ1-4,TRBD1,TRBV3-1/TRBV3-2,TGTGCCAGCAGCGCGACAGGGGGCGGAAAACTGTTTTTT,CASSATGGGKLFF
13,.,TRBJ1-5,.,TRBV3-1/TRBV3-2,TGTGCCAGCAGCCAAGACCTCTTTCAGCCCCAGCATTTT,CASSQDLFQPQHF
14,.,TRBJ2-5,TRBD1,TRBV10-2,TGCGCCAGTACAGGGGCCACTGTGTGGGAGACCCAGTACTTC,CASTGATVWETQYF
14,.,TRBJ1-1,.,TRBV6-5,TGTGCCAGCAGTTACGGACTCTTGGGGACTGAAGCTTTCTTT,CASSYGLLGTEAFF
14,.,TRBJ1-1,.,TRBV3-1/TRBV3-2,TGTGCCAGCAGCCAATTGCCGGGAACAACTGAAGCTTTCTTT,CASSQLPGTTEAFF
15,.,TRBJ2-5,TRBD2,TRBV10-3,TGTGCCATCAGTGGAACTAGCGGGATCCGAGAGACCCAGTACTTC,CAISGTSGIRETQYF
15,.,TRBJ1-1,.,TRBV28,TGTGCCAGCAGACGCAAAGGGACACCCAACACTGAAGCTTTCTTT,CASRRKGTPNTEAFF
14,.,TRBJ2-7,TRBD2,TRBV2,TGTGCCAGCACCACTAGCGGGAGGATCCACGAGCAGTACTTC,CASTTSGRIHEQYF
16,.,TRBJ2-7,TRBD1,TRBV28,TGTGCCAGCACCCTCACAGGGACAGGGGCCTCCTACGAGCAGTACTTC,CASTLTGTGASYEQYF
14,.,TRBJ1-2,.,TRBV28,TGTGCCAGCAGTCCCGCGGGCAACTTGGATGGCTACACCTTC,CASSPAGNLDGYTF
16,.,TRBJ1-3,TRBD1,TRBV11-3,TGTGCCAGCAGCATCGGACAGGGGGCGCACGGAAACACCATATATTTT,CASSIGQGAHGNTIYF
14,few,TRBJ2-1,TRBD2,TRBV25-1,TGTGCCAGCAAAACTAGCGGGGCTTACAATGAGCAGTTCTTC,CASKTSGAYNEQFF
15,.,TRBJ2-3,TRBD2,TRBV19,TGTGCCAGTAGTCCGGGACTAGCGGGAGGGGATACGCAGTATTTT,CASSPGLAGGDTQYF
14,.,TRBJ2-7,.,TRBV28,TGTGCCAGCAGAGTAGAGAGCCCCGTCTACGAGCAGTACTTC,CASRVESPVYEQYF
13,.,TRBJ2-1,.,TRBV6-2/TRBV6-3,TGTGCCAGCAGTTACACCGTCGGTACTCCGCAGTTCTTC,CASSYTVGTPQFF
15,.,TRBJ1-2,.,TRBV6-6,TGTGCCAGCAGTTACGGCAGGGACGGAGGGTATGGCTACACCTTC,CASSYGRDGGYGYTF
14,.,TRBJ2-2,TRBD2,TRBV30,TGTGCCTGGAAGACTAGCGGGGCTTACGGGGAGCTGTTTTTT,CAWKTSGAYGELFF
18,.,TRBJ1-6,TRBD1,TRBV28,TGTGCCAGCAGTTTATGGACAGGGTCCCCCTCCTATAATTCACCCCTCCACTTT,CASSLWTGSPSYNSPLHF
14,.,TRBJ2-3,TRBD1,TRBV10-3,TGTGCCATCAGCCCGACAGGGCCTGGGGATACGCAGTATTTT,CAISPTGPGDTQYF
14,.,TRBJ2-3,.,TRBV7-2,TGTGCCAGCAGCTTAGAACTAGTCACAGATACGCAGTATTTT,CASSLELVTDTQYF
13,few,TRBJ1-4,.,TRBV19,TGTGCCAGTAGATGGCCTCGTAGCGAAAAACTGTTTTTT,CASRWPRSEKLFF
14,.,TRBJ2-2,.,TRBV28,TGTGCCAGCAACGCACCAGTCCGTTCCGGGGAGCTGTTTTTT,CASNAPVRSGELFF
13,.,TRBJ2-4,.,TRBV6-2/TRBV6-3,TGTGCCAGCAGTCCCCTTCGCTTAGCTGAGAAGATCTTC,CASSPLRLAEKIF
13,.,TRBJ2-5,.,TRBV5-6,TGTGCCAGCAGCGGGGGACTGGGAGAGACCCAGTACTTC,CASSGGLGETQYF
13,.,TRBJ2-3,TRBD1,TRBV24-1,TGTGCCACCAGTGAGGGGACAGCAGATACGCAGTATTTT,CATSEGTADTQYF
12,.,TRBJ2-1,.,TRBV28,TGTGCCACCTCTCTCGGTCCCAATGAGCAGTTCTTC,CATSLGPNEQFF
16,.,TRBJ2-3,TRBD2,TRBV9,TGTGCCAGCAGCGTAGAACTAGCGGGAGCCACAGATACGCAGTATTTT,CASSVELAGATDTQYF
19,.,TRBJ1-2,TRBD1,TRBV4-1,TGCGCCAGCAGCCAACCCTCCCCGCGGGACAGGGGGACCAACTATGGCTACACCTTC,CASSQPSPRDRGTNYGYTF
14,.,TRBJ2-7,.,TRBV7-3,TGTGCCAGCAGCCCGAACAGGGTTGGGGACGAGCAGTACTTC,CASSPNRVGDEQYF
15,.,TRBJ2-1,TRBD2,TRBV7-8,TGTGCCAGCAGCTCACTAGCGGGAGTATACCGTGAGCAGTTCTTC,CASSSLAGVYREQFF
15,few,TRBJ1-1,TRBD1,TRBV6-5,TGTGCCAGCAGTTACGCCTCCGGGACAGGGATTGAAGCTTTCTTT,CASSYASGTGIEAFF
14,.,TRBJ1-5,TRBD1,TRBV6-2/TRBV6-3,TGTGCCAGCAGTCCCACGACAGGGGAACAGCCCCAGCATTTT,CASSPTTGEQPQHF
15,.,TRBJ2-3,.,TRBV19,TGTGCCAGTAGTATGGCGCAGGTACGCACAGATACGCAGTATTTT,CASSMAQVRTDTQYF
12,few,TRBJ2-7,.,TRBV30,TGTGCCTGGAGTGGAGGGTCCTACGAGCAGTACTTC,CAWSGGSYEQYF
16,.,TRBJ1-1,TRBD1,TRBV5-4,TGTGCCAGCAGCTTGGATTGGGACAGCCGGAACACTGAAGCTTTCTTT,CASSLDWDSRNTEAFF
11,.,TRBJ2-7,.,TRBV30,TGTGCCTGGAGTCGGCCGGGCGAGCAGTACTTC,CAWSRPGEQYF
15,.,TRBJ2-1,.,TRBV9,TGTGCCAGCAGCTATACGGGAGAGGAGTGGAATGAGCAGTTCTTC,CASSYTGEEWNEQFF
15,.,TRBJ1-2,.,TRBV25-1,TGTGCCAGCGCCAGCGGACACCGGGGGGACTATGGCTACACCTTC,CASASGHRGDYGYTF
15,.,TRBJ2-5,TRBD2,TRBV9,TGTGCCAGCAGCGTAGACGCGGGAGCGCGAGAGACCCAGTACTTC,CASSVDAGARETQYF
14,.,TRBJ2-1,TRBD2,TRBV20-1,TGCAGTGCCAGTGCGGCTAGCGGGGGGTTGGAGCAGTTCTTC,CSASAASGGLEQFF
14,.,TRBJ2-7,TRBD2,TRBV2,TGTGCCAGCAAGACAGCGGGAGGGTTCTACGAGCAGTACTTC,CASKTAGGFYEQYF
16,.,TRBJ2-3,TRBD2,TRBV20-1,TGCAGTGCTAGTGATTGGGCGGGAGGCCATAGAGATACGCAGTATTTT,CSASDWAGGHRDTQYF
17,.,TRBJ1-2,TRBD1,TRBV28,TGTGCCAGCAGTTTAGCGGGGACAGGGACTATGTTCTATGGCTACACCTTC,CASSLAGTGTMFYGYTF
12,.,TRBJ2-7,.,TRBV5-1,TGCGCCAGCAGCTTGGGGTCACGGGAGCAGTACTTC,CASSLGSREQYF
16,.,TRBJ2-2,TRBD1,TRBV19,TGTGCCAGTACCTCAGCCGGGACAGGGTCTGGCGGGGAGCTGTTTTTT,CASTSAGTGSGGELFF
12,.,TRBJ2-3,.,TRBV5-1,TGCGCCAGCAGCTTGGGAGAGGATACGCAGTATTTT,CASSLGEDTQYF
15,.,TRBJ1-3,.,TRBV9,TGTGCCAGCAGCGTAGCTGGGACTCCCGGAAACACCATATATTTT,CASSVAGTPGNTIYF